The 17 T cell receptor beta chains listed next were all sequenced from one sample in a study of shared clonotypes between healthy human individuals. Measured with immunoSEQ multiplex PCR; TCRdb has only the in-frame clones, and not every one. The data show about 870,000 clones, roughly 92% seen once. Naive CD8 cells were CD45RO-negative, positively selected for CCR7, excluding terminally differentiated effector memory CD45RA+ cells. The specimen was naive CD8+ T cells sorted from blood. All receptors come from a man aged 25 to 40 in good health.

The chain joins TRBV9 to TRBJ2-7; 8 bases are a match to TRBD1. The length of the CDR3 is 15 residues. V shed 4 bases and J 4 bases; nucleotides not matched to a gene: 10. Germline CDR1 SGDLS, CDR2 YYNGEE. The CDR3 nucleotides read TGTGCCAGCAGCCCAACGACAGGGGTTGGATACGAGCAGTACTTC. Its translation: CASSPTTGVGYEQYF.

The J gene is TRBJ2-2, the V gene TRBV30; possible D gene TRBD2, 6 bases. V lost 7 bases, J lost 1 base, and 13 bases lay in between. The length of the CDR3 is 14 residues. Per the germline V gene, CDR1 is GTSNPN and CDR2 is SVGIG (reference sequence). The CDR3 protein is CASVRGLNTGELFF. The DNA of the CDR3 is TGTGCCTCAGTACGGGGACTGAACACCGGGGAGCTGTTTTTT.

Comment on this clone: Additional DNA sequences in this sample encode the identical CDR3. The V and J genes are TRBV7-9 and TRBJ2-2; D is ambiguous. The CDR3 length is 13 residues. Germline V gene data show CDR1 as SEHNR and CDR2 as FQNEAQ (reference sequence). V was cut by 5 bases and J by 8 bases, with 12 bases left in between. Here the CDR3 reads CASSPRGSGELFF. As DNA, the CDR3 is TGTGCCAGCAGCCCCAGAGGCTCGGGGGAGCTGTTTTTT.

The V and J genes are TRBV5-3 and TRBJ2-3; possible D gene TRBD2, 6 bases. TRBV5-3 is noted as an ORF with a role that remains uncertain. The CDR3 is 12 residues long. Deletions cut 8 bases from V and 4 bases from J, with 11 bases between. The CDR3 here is CASSRRADTQYF. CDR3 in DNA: TGTGCCAGCAGCCGGAGGGCAGATACGCAGTATTTT.

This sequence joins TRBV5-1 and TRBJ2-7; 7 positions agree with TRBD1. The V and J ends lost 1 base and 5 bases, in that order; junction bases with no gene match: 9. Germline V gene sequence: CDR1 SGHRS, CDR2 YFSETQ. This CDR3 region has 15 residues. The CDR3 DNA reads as TGCGCCAGCAGCTTGTACCAGGGAAGGGGGCACGAGCAGTACTTC. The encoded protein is CASSLYQGRGHEQYF.

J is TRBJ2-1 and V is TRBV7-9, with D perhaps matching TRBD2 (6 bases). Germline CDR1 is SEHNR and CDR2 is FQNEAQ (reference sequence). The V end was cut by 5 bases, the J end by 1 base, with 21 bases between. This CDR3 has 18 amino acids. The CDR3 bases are TGTGCCAGCAGCCCGCCCAGTTCGCGGGGCACATCCTACAATGAGCAGTTCTTC. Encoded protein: CASSPPSSRGTSYNEQFF.

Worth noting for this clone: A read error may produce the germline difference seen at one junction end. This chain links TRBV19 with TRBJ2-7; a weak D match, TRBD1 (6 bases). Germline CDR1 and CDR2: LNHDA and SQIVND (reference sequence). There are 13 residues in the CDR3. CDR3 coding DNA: TGTGCGAGTACCACCTCAGGGGCCTTCGAGCAGTACTTC. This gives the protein CASTTSGAFEQYF. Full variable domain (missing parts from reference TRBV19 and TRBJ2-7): DGGITQSPKYLFRKEGQNVTLSCEQNLNHDAMYWYRQDPGQGLRLIYYSQIVNDFQKGDIAEGYSVSREKKESFPLTVTSAQKNPTAFYLCASTTSGAFEQYFGPGTRLTVT.

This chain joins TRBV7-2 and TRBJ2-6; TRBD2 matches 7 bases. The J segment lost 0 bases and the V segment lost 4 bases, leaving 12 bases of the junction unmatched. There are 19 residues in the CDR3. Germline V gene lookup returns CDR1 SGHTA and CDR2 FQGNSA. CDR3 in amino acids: CASSSPTLAAHSGANVLTF. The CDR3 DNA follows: TGTGCCAGCAGCTCCCCGACGCTAGCGGCTCACTCTGGGGCCAACGTCCTGACTTTC.

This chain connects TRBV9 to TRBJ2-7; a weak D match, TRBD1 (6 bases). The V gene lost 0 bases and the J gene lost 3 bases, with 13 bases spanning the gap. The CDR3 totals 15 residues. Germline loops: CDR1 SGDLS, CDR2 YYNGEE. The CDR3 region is CASSVAPGQHYEQYF. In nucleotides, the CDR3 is TGTGCCAGCAGCGTAGCTCCGGGACAACACTACGAGCAGTACTTC.

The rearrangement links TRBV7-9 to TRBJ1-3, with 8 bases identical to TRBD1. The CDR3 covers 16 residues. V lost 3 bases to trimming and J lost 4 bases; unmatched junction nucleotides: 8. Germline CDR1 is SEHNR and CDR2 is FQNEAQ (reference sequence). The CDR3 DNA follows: TGTGCCAGCAGCTTCTTCACAGGGGGTACCGGAAACACCATATATTTT. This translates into CASSFFTGGTGNTIYF.

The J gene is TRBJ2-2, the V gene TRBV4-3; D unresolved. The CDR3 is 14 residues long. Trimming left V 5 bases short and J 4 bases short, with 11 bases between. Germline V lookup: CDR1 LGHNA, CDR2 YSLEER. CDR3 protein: CASSEARTTGELFF. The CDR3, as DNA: TGCGCCAGCAGCGAAGCCCGGACCACCGGGGAGCTGTTTTTT.

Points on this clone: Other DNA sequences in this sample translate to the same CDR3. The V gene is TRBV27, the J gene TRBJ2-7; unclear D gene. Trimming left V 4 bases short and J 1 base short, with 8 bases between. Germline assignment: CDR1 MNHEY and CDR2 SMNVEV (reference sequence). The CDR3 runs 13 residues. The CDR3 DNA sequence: TGTGCCAGCAGTTGGGCTAGTTCCTACGAGCAGTACTTC. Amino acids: CASSWASSYEQYF.

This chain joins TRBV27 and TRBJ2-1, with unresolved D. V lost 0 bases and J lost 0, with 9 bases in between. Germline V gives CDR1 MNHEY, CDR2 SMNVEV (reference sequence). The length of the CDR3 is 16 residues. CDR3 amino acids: CASSLSVRISYNEQFF. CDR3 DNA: TGTGCCAGCAGTTTATCGGTCAGGATCTCCTACAATGAGCAGTTCTTC.

CDR3 DNA: TGCGCCAGCAGCTTGGAGCCCGACAGGGTTCACCACACCGGGGAGCTGTTTTTT. It is translated as CASSLEPDRVHHTGELFF. The J gene is TRBJ2-2, the V gene TRBV5-1, with 7 bases fitting TRBD1. CDR3 length: 18 amino acids. Unmatched junction bases numbered 11, after V lost 0 bases and J lost 3 bases. The germline gives CDR1 SGHRS, CDR2 YFSETQ. Together with reference TRBV5-1 and TRBJ2-2, the CDR3 gives the full variable domain: KAGVTQTPRYLIKTRGQQVTLSCSPISGHRSVSWYQQTPGQGLQFLFEYFSETQRNKGNFPGRFSGRQFSNSRSEMNVSTLELGDSALYLCASSLEPDRVHHTGELFFGEGSRLTVL.

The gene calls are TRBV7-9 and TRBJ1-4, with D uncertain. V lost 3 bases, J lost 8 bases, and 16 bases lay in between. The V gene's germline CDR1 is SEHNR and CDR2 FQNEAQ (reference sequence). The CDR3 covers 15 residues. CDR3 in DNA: TGTGCCAGCAGCTTGGTCGGAGTCGGTCAAGAAAAACTGTTTTTT. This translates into CASSLVGVGQEKLFF.

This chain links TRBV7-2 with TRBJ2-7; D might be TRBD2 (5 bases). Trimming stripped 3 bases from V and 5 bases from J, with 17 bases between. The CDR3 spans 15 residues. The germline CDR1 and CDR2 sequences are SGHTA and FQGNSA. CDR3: CASSFTPIARDEQYF. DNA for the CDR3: TGTGCCAGCAGCTTCACTCCAATTGCGCGGGACGAGCAGTACTTC.

In DNA, the CDR3 is TGTGCCAGCACCCTGGGGGGGTCCGAAGCTTTCTTT. As protein: CASTLGGSEAFF. V and J are TRBV5-4 and TRBJ1-1; D is perhaps TRBD1 (5 bases). V was shortened by 6 bases and J by 8 bases, with 14 bases between the two germline ends. The CDR3 spans 12 residues. CDR1 and CDR2 (germline): SGHNT, YYREEE (reference sequence).